This T cell receptor beta chain was captured by sequencing in a study of shared clonotypes between healthy human individuals. Germline loops: CDR1 SGHRS, CDR2 YFSETQ. The V and J ends lost 2 bases and 0 bases respectively, with 9 bases between them. The CDR3 is 15 amino acids. Assay: immunoSEQ multiplex PCR; the TCRdb copy retains only in-frame clones and omits some. The profile shows under 750,000 clones, approximately 72% of them singletons. This sequence originates from a woman in her 30s in good health. Sample: memory CD4+ T cells sorted from blood. Noted subset: CD45RA-negative fraction. The chain combines TRBV5-1 with TRBJ1-3; tentative D call: TRBD1 (5 bases). The DNA of the CDR3 is TGCGCCAGCAGCTTAGGACAAAACTCTGGAAACACCATATATTTT. It yields the protein CASSLGQNSGNTIYF.